The T cell receptor beta chain under discussion was sequenced for a study of cytomegalovirus exposure and HLA in healthy donors. V was pared by 6 bases and J by 2 bases, with 10 bases of the junction left unmatched. There are 16 residues in the CDR3. Germline V CDR1 and CDR2: LNHDA, SQIVND (reference sequence). Use of 60 Vbeta and 13 Jbeta primers characterized the PCR. Repertoires were generated with immunoSEQ multiplex PCR, while TCRdb's copy carries only in-frame clones and drops some. This table has about 270,000 clones, under 80% appearing once. The TCR originated in a female donor in good health and CMV-seronegative. The rearrangement uses TRBV19 and TRBJ1-5, with 7 bases fitting TRBD1. Sample: PBMCs. CDR3 in amino acids: CASSLQGLRGNQPQHF. The CDR3 coding sequence is TGTGCCAGTAGCTTACAGGGGTTGCGTGGCAATCAGCCCCAGCATTTT.